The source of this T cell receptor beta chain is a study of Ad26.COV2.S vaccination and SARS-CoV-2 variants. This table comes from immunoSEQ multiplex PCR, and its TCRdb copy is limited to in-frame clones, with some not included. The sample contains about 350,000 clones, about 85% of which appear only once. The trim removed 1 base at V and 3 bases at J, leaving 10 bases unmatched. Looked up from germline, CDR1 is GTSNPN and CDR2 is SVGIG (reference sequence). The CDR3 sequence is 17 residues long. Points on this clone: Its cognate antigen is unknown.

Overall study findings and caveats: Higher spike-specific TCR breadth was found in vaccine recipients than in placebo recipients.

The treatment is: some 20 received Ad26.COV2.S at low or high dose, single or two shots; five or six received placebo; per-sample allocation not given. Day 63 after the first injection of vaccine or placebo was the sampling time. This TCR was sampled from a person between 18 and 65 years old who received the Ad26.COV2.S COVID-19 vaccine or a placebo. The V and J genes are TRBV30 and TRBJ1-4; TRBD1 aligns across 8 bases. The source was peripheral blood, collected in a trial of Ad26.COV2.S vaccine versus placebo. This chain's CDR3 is CAWSGLTGDDSNEKLFF. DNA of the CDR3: TGTGCCTGGAGTGGCTTGACAGGGGACGATTCTAATGAAAAACTGTTTTTT.